This TCR beta chain was profiled in a study of shared T cell receptors in the human thymus (dated by TCRdb to the early 2020s). Broadly, across the study: The study investigated the way shared, self-reactive T-cell receptor alpha chains are produced in the human thymus.

Looking up the germline V gene yields CDR1 SGHRS and CDR2 YFSETQ. The V and J ends are trimmed by 3 bases and 1 base, leaving 7 bases between them. The CDR3 sequence holds 13 residues, the cysteine and phenylalanine included. Of all the DNA, just the CDR3 is kept, 39 bases in frame from base 1. In regard to this clone: No antigen is known for it. No clone much larger than this one lies a single base away; base qualities are absent.

Libraries came from the immunoSEQ multiplex PCR assay. The clones in this table, taken by TCRdb from immuneACCESS, are in-frame only. Not every clone is retained; where verified, under half of the shortfall comes from an unresolved V gene, and the cause of the rest is unknown. The sample has some 400,000 clones on record, approximately 95% of them singletons. Around 0.019% of the sample is in the top ten clones. Specimen: thymocytes. This receptor was obtained from a human donor. The chain joins TRBV5-1 to TRBJ1-2, with no reliable assignment of the D segment. The DNA sequence is as follows: TGCGCCAGCAGCTCCAGTGATAACTATGGCTACACCTTC. Translated, this is CASSSSDNYGYTF.